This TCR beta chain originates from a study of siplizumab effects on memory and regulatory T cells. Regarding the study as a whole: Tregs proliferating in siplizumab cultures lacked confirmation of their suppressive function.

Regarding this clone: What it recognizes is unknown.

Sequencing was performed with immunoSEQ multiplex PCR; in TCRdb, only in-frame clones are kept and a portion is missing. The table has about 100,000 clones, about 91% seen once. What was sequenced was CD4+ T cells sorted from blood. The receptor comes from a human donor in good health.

The DNA for the CDR3 is TGTGCCAGCAGCTTAGTGGCGATTAGCGGGGTCTACAATGAGCAGTTCTTC. Protein sequence: CASSLVAISGVYNEQFF. V gene TRBV11-2 combines with J gene TRBJ2-1; 8 bases line up with TRBD2. V lost 1 base to trimming and J lost 3 bases; unmatched junction nucleotides: 8. Germline loops: CDR1 SGHAT, CDR2 FQNNGV. The CDR3 has 17 amino acids.